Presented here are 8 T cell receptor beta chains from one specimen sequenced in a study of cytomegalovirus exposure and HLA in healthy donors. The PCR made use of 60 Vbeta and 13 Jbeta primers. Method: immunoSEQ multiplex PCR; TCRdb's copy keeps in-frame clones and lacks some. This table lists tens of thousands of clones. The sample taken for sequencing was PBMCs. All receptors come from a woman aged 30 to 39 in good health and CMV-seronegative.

For the CDR3, the DNA is TGTGCCAGTAGTGGACGGGGCTATGGCTACACCTTC. It translates to CASSGRGYGYTF. V and J are TRBV19 and TRBJ1-2; D is unresolved. The germline gives CDR1 LNHDA, CDR2 SQIVND (reference sequence). Trimming left V 5 bases short and J 4 bases short, with 8 bases between. The CDR3 runs to 12 residues.

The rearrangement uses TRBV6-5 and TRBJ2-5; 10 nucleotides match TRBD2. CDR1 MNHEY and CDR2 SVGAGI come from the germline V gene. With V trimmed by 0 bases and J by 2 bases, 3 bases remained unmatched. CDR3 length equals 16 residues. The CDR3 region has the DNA TGTGCCAGCAGTTACTCGTTTAGCGGGGGGCAAGAGACCCAGTACTTC. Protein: CASSYSFSGGQETQYF.

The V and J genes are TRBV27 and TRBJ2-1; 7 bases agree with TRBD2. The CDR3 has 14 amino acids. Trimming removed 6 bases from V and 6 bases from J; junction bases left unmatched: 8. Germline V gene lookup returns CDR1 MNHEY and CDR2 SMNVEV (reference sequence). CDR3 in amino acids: CASRNWGGANEQFF. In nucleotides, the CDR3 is TGTGCCAGCAGAAACTGGGGGGGAGCCAATGAGCAGTTCTTC.

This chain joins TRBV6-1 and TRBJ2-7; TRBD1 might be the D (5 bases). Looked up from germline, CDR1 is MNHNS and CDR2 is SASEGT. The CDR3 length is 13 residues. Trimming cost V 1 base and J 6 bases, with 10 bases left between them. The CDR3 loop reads CASSEGTIGEQYF. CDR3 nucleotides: TGTGCCAGCAGTGAAGGGACAATCGGCGAGCAGTACTTC.

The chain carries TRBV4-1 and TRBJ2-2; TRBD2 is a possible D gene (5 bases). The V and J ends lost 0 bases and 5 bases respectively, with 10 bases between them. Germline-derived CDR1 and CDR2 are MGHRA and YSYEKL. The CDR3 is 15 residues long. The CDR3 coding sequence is TGCGCCAGCAGCCAAGATAGCGAGGCTACCGGGGAGCTGTTTTTT. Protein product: CASSQDSEATGELFF.

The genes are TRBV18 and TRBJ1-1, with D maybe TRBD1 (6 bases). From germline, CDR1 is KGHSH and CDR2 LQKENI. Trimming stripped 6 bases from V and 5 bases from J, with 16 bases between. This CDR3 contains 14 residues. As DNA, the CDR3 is TGTGCCAGCTCCGTACAGGGTTTCGTAACTGAAGCTTTCTTT. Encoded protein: CASSVQGFVTEAFF.

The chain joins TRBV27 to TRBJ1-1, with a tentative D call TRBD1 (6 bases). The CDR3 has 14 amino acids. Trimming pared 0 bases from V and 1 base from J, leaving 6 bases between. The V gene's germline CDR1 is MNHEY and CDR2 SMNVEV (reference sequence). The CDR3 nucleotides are TGTGCCAGCAGTTTATCGGACAGGAACACTGAAGCTTTCTTT. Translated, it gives CASSLSDRNTEAFF.

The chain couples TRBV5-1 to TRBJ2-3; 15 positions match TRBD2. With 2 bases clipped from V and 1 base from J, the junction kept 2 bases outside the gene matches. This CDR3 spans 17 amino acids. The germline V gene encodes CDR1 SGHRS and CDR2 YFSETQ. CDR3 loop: CASSFGLAGGRTDTQYF. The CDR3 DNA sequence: TGCGCCAGCAGCTTTGGACTAGCGGGGGGGCGCACAGATACGCAGTATTTT.